The rows below give T cell receptor beta chains drawn from one sample of a study of control samples from healthy donors and cancer patients. Measured with immunoSEQ multiplex PCR; TCRdb has only the in-frame clones, and not every one. The repertoire holds roughly 130,000 clones, with approximately 90% as singletons. The material sequenced was blood. Receptors were obtained from a man aged 18 to 29 in good health. Each CDR3 is given with its conserved first and last residue. Each record gives: D gene, V gene, clone size, J gene, CDR3 protein, CDR3 DNA. D genes are given only for firm matches. Size is omitted from some rows. Given values are once, few, many or a class for expanded clones.

>.|TRBV3-1/TRBV3-2|once|TRBJ2-2
CASSPDSENTGELFF
TGTGCCAGCAGCCCGGACAGTGAGAACACCGGGGAGCTGTTTTTT
>TRBD1|TRBV19|.|TRBJ2-7
CASSTTGGVYEQYF
TGTGCCAGTAGTACCACAGGGGGAGTATACGAGCAGTACTTC
>.|TRBV7-6|.|TRBJ2-7
CASSFESSSYEQYF
TGTGCCAGCAGCTTTGAAAGCAGCTCCTACGAGCAGTACTTC
>.|TRBV11-3|.|TRBJ1-4
CASCRGTNEKLFF
TGTGCCAGCTGTAGAGGAACTAATGAAAAACTGTTTTTT
>TRBD1|TRBV12-3/TRBV12-4|few|TRBJ1-1
CASRPGQYTEAFF
TGTGCCAGCAGACCGGGACAGTACACTGAAGCTTTCTTT
>.|TRBV5-1|.|TRBJ2-5
CASSLAAPNGQETQYF
TGCGCCAGCAGCTTGGCTGCCCCAAACGGGCAAGAGACCCAGTACTTC
>.|TRBV9|once|TRBJ2-1
CASSVAGGSYNEQFF
TGTGCCAGCAGCGTAGCAGGAGGGTCCTACAATGAGCAGTTCTTC
>TRBD1|TRBV19|.|TRBJ2-1
CASRTGGEQFF
TGTGCCAGTAGAACAGGGGGTGAGCAGTTCTTC
>.|TRBV27|.|TRBJ1-5
CASSFGGNQPQHF
TGTGCCAGCAGTTTTGGGGGCAATCAGCCCCAGCATTTT
>TRBD1|TRBV5-8|few|TRBJ2-5
CASQTGGAETQYF
TGTGCCAGCCAGACAGGGGGCGCGGAGACCCAGTACTTC
>.|TRBV5-4|.|TRBJ1-2
CASSLVGQNYGYTF
TGTGCCAGCAGCTTGGTGGGTCAGAACTATGGCTACACCTTC
>.|TRBV4-2|once|TRBJ2-1
CASSQGLNNEQFF
TGTGCCAGCAGCCAAGGACTAAACAATGAGCAGTTCTTC
>TRBD2|TRBV19|once|TRBJ2-1
CASRPGTSYNEQFF
TGTGCCAGTAGGCCCGGGACTAGTTACAATGAGCAGTTCTTC
>TRBD1|TRBV2|.|TRBJ2-7
CASKGTGSYEQYF
TGTGCCAGCAAGGGGACAGGCTCCTACGAGCAGTACTTC
>TRBD1|TRBV19|once|TRBJ2-7
CASRPGTGGEQYF
TGTGCCAGTAGGCCCGGGACAGGGGGCGAGCAGTACTTC
>.|TRBV19|.|TRBJ1-2
CASRGGRVLRPNYGYTF
TGTGCCAGTAGGGGGGGGCGCGTTTTGAGGCCTAACTATGGCTACACCTTC
>.|TRBV5-1|.|TRBJ2-2
CASSLVSTTGELFF
TGCGCCAGCAGCTTGGTGTCGACCACCGGGGAGCTGTTTTTT
>TRBD1|TRBV9|.|TRBJ2-3
CASSGGQGQTDTQYF
TGTGCCAGCAGCGGGGGACAGGGACAGACAGATACGCAGTATTTT
>TRBD1|TRBV6-2/TRBV6-3|once|TRBJ1-2
CASSSNRGGGYTF
TGTGCCAGCAGTTCCAACAGGGGAGGTGGCTACACCTTC
>TRBD2|TRBV10-2|few|TRBJ2-1
CASRDSGSTYNEQFF
TGCGCCAGCAGAGACAGCGGGAGTACCTACAATGAGCAGTTCTTC
>.|TRBV6-1|.|TRBJ1-2
CASSEARASGVNYGYTF
TGTGCCAGCAGTGAGGCTCGCGCCTCGGGGGTTAACTATGGCTACACCTTC
>.|TRBV30|.|TRBJ1-2
CAWRGVTDGYTF
TGTGCCTGGAGGGGAGTGACTGATGGCTACACCTTC
>.|TRBV9|once|TRBJ1-4
CASSRGGSEKLFF
TGTGCCAGCAGCCGAGGTGGGTCTGAAAAACTGTTTTTT
>.|TRBV28|.|TRBJ2-2
CASSLTELNTGELFF
TGTGCCAGCAGTTTAACGGAGCTCAACACCGGGGAGCTGTTTTTT
>.|TRBV2|.|TRBJ2-1
CASAGPNDNEQFF
TGTGCCAGCGCCGGGCCCAACGACAATGAGCAGTTCTTC
>.|TRBV18|.|TRBJ1-1
CASSPQNQGWYTEAFF
TGTGCCAGCTCACCACAAAACCAGGGTTGGTACACTGAAGCTTTCTTT
>TRBD2|TRBV3-1/TRBV3-2|.|TRBJ2-1
CASSPIRLATNEQFF
TGTGCCAGCAGTCCAATCCGACTAGCGACCAATGAGCAGTTCTTC
>.|TRBV27|.|TRBJ2-3
CASSRTGTDTQYF
TGTGCCAGCAGCCGGACTGGCACAGATACGCAGTATTTT
>.|TRBV30|.|TRBJ2-1
CAWRPEVLGRNEQFF
TGTGCCTGGAGGCCGGAAGTTCTCGGCCGCAATGAGCAGTTCTTC
>.|TRBV6-5|.|TRBJ2-5
CASRNMAETQETQYF
TGTGCCAGCAGAAATATGGCGGAGACTCAAGAGACCCAGTACTTC
>.|TRBV7-2|.|TRBJ2-2
CASSLGRFENTGELFF
TGTGCCAGCAGCTTAGGCCGGTTCGAGAACACCGGGGAGCTGTTTTTT
>.|TRBV10-1|few|TRBJ2-3
CASSERGSTDTQYF
TGCGCCAGCAGTGAGCGGGGAAGCACAGATACGCAGTATTTT
>.|TRBV7-2|.|TRBJ1-2
CASSLAAGRNYGYTF
TGTGCCAGCAGCCTGGCGGCAGGGAGAAACTATGGCTACACCTTC
>.|TRBV5-1|.|TRBJ2-1
CASSFRGSEQFF
TGCGCCAGCAGCTTTCGGGGTAGTGAGCAGTTCTTC
>TRBD1|TRBV6-2/TRBV6-3|.|TRBJ2-1
CASSFRDRGHEQFF
TGTGCCAGCAGTTTCCGGGACAGGGGTCATGAGCAGTTCTTC
>TRBD2|TRBV9|.|TRBJ2-2
CASSGTSGGARNTGELFF
TGTGCCAGCAGCGGAACTAGCGGGGGCGCCAGAAACACCGGGGAGCTGTTTTTT
>.|TRBV4-3|.|TRBJ2-6
CASSPQASGANVLTF
TGCGCCAGCAGCCCGCAGGCCTCTGGGGCCAACGTCCTGACTTTC
>.|TRBV6-2/TRBV6-3|.|TRBJ1-2
CASNPYEGYGYTF
TGTGCCAGCAACCCGTATGAGGGCTATGGCTACACCTTC
>.|TRBV3-1/TRBV3-2|.|TRBJ1-3
CASSIGPGNTIYF
TGTGCCAGCAGTATAGGCCCGGGAAACACCATATATTTT
>TRBD1|TRBV5-4|.|TRBJ1-6
CASSLGGELDRGLSPLHF
TGTGCCAGCAGCTTGGGCGGGGAACTGGACAGGGGGCTTTCACCCCTCCACTTT
>.|TRBV2|.|TRBJ2-7
CASRTGTDYEQYF
TGTGCCAGCAGGACAGGTACTGATTACGAGCAGTACTTC
>.|TRBV11-1|.|TRBJ2-2
CASTLSRGTGELFF
TGTGCCAGCACCTTATCCAGAGGAACCGGGGAGCTGTTTTTT
>.|TRBV28|.|TRBJ1-3
CASSYPGIFKRTGNTIYF
TGTGCCAGCAGTTACCCGGGGATCTTCAAAAGGACAGGAAACACCATATATTTT